A single TCR beta chain is shown here with its context. The antigen remains undetermined. The data were taken from a study of early T cells in non-severe SARS-CoV-2 infection. Across the study: Chains were unpaired, as sequencing was done on bulk RNA from unsorted whole blood. Study results and limitations: Reliance on VDJdb matching favored anti-spike CD8 responses; private and CD4 specificities were missed.

Germline assignment: CDR1 DFQATT and CDR2 SNEGSKA (reference sequence). This CDR3 is built from 12 residues. Trimming removed 6 bases from V and 0 bases from J, with 8 bases in between. cDNA molecules, individually, were tagged with unique molecular identifiers. TCRdb recomputed calls from the 5' RACE reads with MiXCR, one row per CDR3 protein. The sample holds 45,000 to 55,000 distinct CDR3 sequences, 6% to 8% seen once. The J gene is TRBJ2-5, the V gene TRBV20-1; TRBD2 might be the D (5 bases). What was sequenced was whole blood. The sequence was obtained from an adult who was a healthcare worker with PCR-confirmed SARS-CoV-2 infection or an uninfected control (not recorded which). The CDR3 nucleotides are TGCAGTGCCGACGGGGACCAAGAGACCCAGTACTTC. Encoded protein: CSADGDQETQYF.